One and the same sample provided the 15 T cell receptor beta chains below, sequenced in a study of T cell responses to AZD1222 COVID-19 vaccine. The method was immunoSEQ multiplex PCR; TCRdb's version includes in-frame clones alone and lacks a portion of them. Among tens of thousands of clones listed, around 83% were seen once. The sequencing here drew on peripheral blood, taken on day 0 of AZD1222 vaccination. The receptors originated from an adult in good health.

This clone was detected only once. The rearrangement links TRBV27 to TRBJ2-1, with 11 positions matching TRBD2. CDR3 length: 19 amino acids. Germline CDR1 MNHEY, CDR2 SMNVEV (reference sequence). V shed 6 bases and J 0 bases; nucleotides not matched to a gene: 13. Here the CDR3 reads CASSHRLAGPTSSYNEQFF. In nucleotides, the CDR3 is TGTGCCAGCAGCCACCGACTAGCGGGGCCAACCAGCTCCTACAATGAGCAGTTCTTC.

The V call is TRBV6-2 or TRBV6-3, the J call TRBJ2-2; TRBD1 matches at 9 bases. The V and J ends lost 4 bases and 4 bases, in that order; junction bases with no gene match: 4. This CDR3 is built from 15 residues. The germline gives CDR1 MNHEY, CDR2 SVGEGT. The CDR3 loop is CASSSGTGSTGELFF. For the CDR3, the DNA is TGTGCCAGCAGTTCCGGGACAGGGTCCACCGGGGAGCTGTTTTTT.

V is TRBV30 and J is TRBJ1-2; D is uncertain. The CDR3 has 13 amino acids. CDR1 is GTSNPN and CDR2 is SVGIG in the germline V gene (reference sequence). Between the trimmed V and J ends, which lost 7 bases and 4 bases, there was a span of 16 bases. CDR3 DNA: TGTGCCTATCGGACGGGTCGGATCTATGGCTACACCTTC. Translation: CAYRTGRIYGYTF.

This sequence joins TRBV7-9 and TRBJ1-2, with D tentatively TRBD1 (6 bases). The CDR3 sequence is 16 residues long. Germline V gene sequence: CDR1 SEHNR, CDR2 FQNEAQ (reference sequence). The V and J ends lost 5 bases and 8 bases respectively, with 24 bases between them. The CDR3 bases are TGTGCCAGCAGCCGGCCTGAGGGTCACAGGGTTGTAGGCTACACCTTC. It translates to CASSRPEGHRVVGYTF.

The chain uses TRBV19 and TRBJ2-1; 9 bases agree with TRBD2. After removal of 10 bases from V and 8 bases from J, the junction contained 12 bases not matched to a gene. Germline values: CDR1 LNHDA, CDR2 SQIVND (reference sequence). The CDR3 covers 14 residues. CDR3 in DNA: TGTGCCACCAGAAGTCTTTCTAGCGGGGATGAGCAGTTCTTC. Translating it yields CATRSLSSGDEQFF.

The CDR3 loop reads CASSQDMVSYEQYF. The CDR3 DNA follows: TGTGCCAGCAGCCAAGATATGGTCTCCTACGAGCAGTACTTC. This chain uses TRBV3-1 (or the pseudogene TRBV3-2) with TRBJ2-7; no clear D gene. The CDR3 contains 14 residues. Germline-derived CDR1 and CDR2 are LGHDT and YNNKEL (reference sequence). V was clipped by 0 bases and J by 0 bases, with 6 bases between them.

The chain recombines TRBV6-4 with TRBJ2-1; TRBD2 aligns across 11 bases. The CDR3 extends over 16 amino acids. V was pared by 0 bases and J by 8 bases, with 6 bases of the junction left unmatched. Germline V lookup: CDR1 MRHNA, CDR2 SNTAGT. This CDR3 reads CASSDSAGLAAHEQFF. The CDR3 bases are TGTGCCAGCAGTGACTCGGCGGGACTAGCGGCCCATGAGCAGTTCTTC.

In its sample, this clone was seen once. The chain employs TRBV5-1 and TRBJ2-2; TRBD1 or TRBD2 may be the D gene (5 bases each). CDR3 length equals 13 residues. Trimming cost V 4 bases and J 6 bases, with 10 bases left between them. Germline V gene data show CDR1 as SGHRS and CDR2 as YFSETQ. The CDR3: CASSPRGAGELFF. CDR3 in DNA: TGCGCCAGCAGCCCGAGGGGAGCCGGGGAGCTGTTTTTT. Supplemented by reference TRBV5-1 and TRBJ2-2, the full variable domain reads KAGVTQTPRYLIKTRGQQVTLSCSPISGHRSVSWYQQTPGQGLQFLFEYFSETQRNKGNFPGRFSGRQFSNSRSEMNVSTLELGDSALYLCASSPRGAGELFFGEGSRLTVL.

J is TRBJ1-2 and V is TRBV12-3 or TRBV12-4; D is unclear. This CDR3 spans 11 amino acids. Trimming left V 6 bases short and J 4 bases short, with 6 bases between. CDR3 protein: CASRTAYGYTF. The CDR3 DNA follows: TGTGCCAGCAGAACGGCCTATGGCTACACCTTC.

The rearrangement links TRBV7-2 to TRBJ1-6, with D maybe TRBD1 (5 bases). The CDR3 is 15 amino acids. Per the germline V gene, CDR1 is SGHTA and CDR2 is FQGNSA. Trimming stripped 1 base from V and 8 bases from J, with 12 bases between. The CDR3: CASSLGDPVYSPLHF. CDR3 bases: TGTGCCAGCAGCTTAGGGGACCCTGTGTATTCACCCCTCCACTTT.

The rearrangement uses TRBV29-1 and TRBJ1-1, with D possibly matching TRBD1 (5 bases). Trimming shortened V by 7 bases and J by 2 bases, and 8 bases separated the two germline ends. Germline CDR1 SQVTM, CDR2 ANQGSEA. The CDR3 extends over 11 amino acids. CDR3 amino acids: CSARENTEAFF. Here the CDR3 DNA reads TGCAGCGCCAGGGAAAACACTGAAGCTTTCTTT.

The chain employs TRBV19 and TRBJ2-3; 8 bases are shared with TRBD2. Germline V CDR1 and CDR2: LNHDA, SQIVND (reference sequence). The CDR3 covers 16 residues. V lost 3 bases, J lost 2 bases, and 7 bases stayed unmatched. For the CDR3, the DNA is TGTGCCAGTAGTATGGTTGGGGGACTAGTCACAGATACGCAGTATTTT. Its protein product is CASSMVGGLVTDTQYF. The full variable domain, rest sourced from reference TRBV19 and TRBJ2-3, is DGGITQSPKYLFRKEGQNVTLSCEQNLNHDAMYWYRQDPGQGLRLIYYSQIVNDFQKGDIAEGYSVSREKKESFPLTVTSAQKNPTAFYLCASSMVGGLVTDTQYFGPGTRLTVL.

In this sample, this clone turned up once. The genes are TRBV27 and TRBJ2-1, with D uncertain. V gave up 2 bases and J gave up 3 bases, with 8 bases separating them. CDR1 and CDR2 from the germline V gene are MNHEY and SMNVEV (reference sequence). The CDR3 loop spans 14 amino acids. CDR3 coding DNA: TGTGCCAGCAGTTTACAGGACCACTACAATGAGCAGTTCTTC. Its protein is CASSLQDHYNEQFF.

The chain employs TRBV5-1 and TRBJ2-6; D remains unclear. V lost 0 bases to trimming and J lost 0 bases, with 4 bases between them. CDR3 size: 15 residues. CDR1 is SGHRS, CDR2 YFSETQ, per germline. The CDR3 region has the DNA TGCGCCAGCAGCTTGGAGAACTCTGGGGCCAACGTCCTGACTTTC. This sequence encodes CASSLENSGANVLTF.

The chain links TRBV5-1 to TRBJ1-1; tentative D call: TRBD1 (5 bases). Germline CDR1 is SGHRS and CDR2 is YFSETQ. The CDR3 totals 15 residues. V was clipped by 2 bases and J by 4 bases, with 15 bases between them. CDR3: CASSFQGPRGTEAFF. CDR3 in DNA: TGCGCCAGCAGCTTTCAGGGCCCAAGGGGCACTGAAGCTTTCTTT.